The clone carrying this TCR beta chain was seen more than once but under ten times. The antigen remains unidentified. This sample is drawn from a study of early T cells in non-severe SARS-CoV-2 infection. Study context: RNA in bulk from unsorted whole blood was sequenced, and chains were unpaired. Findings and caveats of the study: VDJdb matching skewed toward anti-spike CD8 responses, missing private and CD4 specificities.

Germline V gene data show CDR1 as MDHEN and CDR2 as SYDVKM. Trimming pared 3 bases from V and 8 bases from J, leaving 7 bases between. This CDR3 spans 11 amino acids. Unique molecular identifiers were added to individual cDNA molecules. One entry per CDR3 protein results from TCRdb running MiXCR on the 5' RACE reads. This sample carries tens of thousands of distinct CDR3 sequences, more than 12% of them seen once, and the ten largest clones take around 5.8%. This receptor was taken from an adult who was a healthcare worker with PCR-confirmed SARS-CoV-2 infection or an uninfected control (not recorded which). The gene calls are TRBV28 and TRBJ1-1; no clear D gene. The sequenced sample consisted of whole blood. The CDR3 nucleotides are TGTGCCAGCAGTTTCGGACCAGAAGCTTTCTTT. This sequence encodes CASSFGPEAFF.